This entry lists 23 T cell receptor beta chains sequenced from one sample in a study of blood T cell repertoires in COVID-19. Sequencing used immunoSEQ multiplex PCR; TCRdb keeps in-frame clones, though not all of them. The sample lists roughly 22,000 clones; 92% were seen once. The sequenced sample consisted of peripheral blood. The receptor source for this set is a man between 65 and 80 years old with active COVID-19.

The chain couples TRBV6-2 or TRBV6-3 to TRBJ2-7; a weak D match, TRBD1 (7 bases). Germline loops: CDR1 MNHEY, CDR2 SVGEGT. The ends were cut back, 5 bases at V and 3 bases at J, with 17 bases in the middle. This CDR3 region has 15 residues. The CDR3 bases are TGTGCCAGCAGTCACCGGGCAGGGGGGTTCTACGAGCAGTACTTC. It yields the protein CASSHRAGGFYEQYF.

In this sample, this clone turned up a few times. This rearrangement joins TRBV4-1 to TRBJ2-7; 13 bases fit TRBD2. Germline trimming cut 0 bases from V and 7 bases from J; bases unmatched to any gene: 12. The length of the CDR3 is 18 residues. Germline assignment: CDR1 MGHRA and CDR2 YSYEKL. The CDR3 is CASSQEGWGTSGIKEQYF. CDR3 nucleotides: TGCGCCAGCAGCCAAGAAGGCTGGGGGACTAGCGGGATCAAGGAGCAGTACTTC.

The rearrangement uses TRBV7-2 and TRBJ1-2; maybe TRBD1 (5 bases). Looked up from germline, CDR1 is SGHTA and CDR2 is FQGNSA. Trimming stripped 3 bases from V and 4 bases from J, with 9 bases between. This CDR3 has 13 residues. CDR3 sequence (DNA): TGTGCCAGCAGCTTTCGGCAGGGCTATGGCTACACCTTC. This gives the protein CASSFRQGYGYTF.

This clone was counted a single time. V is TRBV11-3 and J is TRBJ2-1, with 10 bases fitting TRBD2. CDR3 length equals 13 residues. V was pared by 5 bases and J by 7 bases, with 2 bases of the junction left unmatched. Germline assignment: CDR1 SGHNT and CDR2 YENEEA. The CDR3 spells CASSSGGANEQFF. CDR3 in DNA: TGTGCCAGCAGCAGCGGGGGGGCGAATGAGCAGTTCTTC.

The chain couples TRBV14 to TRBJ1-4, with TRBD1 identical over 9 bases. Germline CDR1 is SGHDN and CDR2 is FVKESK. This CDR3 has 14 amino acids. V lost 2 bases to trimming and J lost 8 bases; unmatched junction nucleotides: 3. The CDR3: CASSQQGTGEKLFF. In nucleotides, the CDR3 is TGTGCCAGCAGCCAACAAGGGACAGGGGAAAAACTGTTTTTT.

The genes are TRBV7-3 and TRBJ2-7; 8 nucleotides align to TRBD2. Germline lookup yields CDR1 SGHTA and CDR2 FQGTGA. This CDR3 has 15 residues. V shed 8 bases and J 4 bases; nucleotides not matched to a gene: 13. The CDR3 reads CASRIRAGGRYEQYF. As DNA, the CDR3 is TGTGCCAGCCGAATTCGTGCGGGAGGAAGGTACGAGCAGTACTTC.

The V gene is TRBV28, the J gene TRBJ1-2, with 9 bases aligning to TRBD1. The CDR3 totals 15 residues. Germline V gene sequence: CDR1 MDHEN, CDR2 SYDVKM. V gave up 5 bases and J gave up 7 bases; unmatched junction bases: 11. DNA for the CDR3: TGTGCCAGCAGTCTCTCGGGGACAGGGTATAGTGGCTACACCTTC. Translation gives CASSLSGTGYSGYTF.

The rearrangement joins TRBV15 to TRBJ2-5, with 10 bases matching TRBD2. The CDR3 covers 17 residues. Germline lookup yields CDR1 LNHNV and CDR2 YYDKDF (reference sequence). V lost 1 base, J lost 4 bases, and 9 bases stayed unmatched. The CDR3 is CATSRARFLAGAETQYF. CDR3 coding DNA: TGTGCCACCAGCAGAGCTAGGTTTCTAGCGGGAGCAGAGACCCAGTACTTC.

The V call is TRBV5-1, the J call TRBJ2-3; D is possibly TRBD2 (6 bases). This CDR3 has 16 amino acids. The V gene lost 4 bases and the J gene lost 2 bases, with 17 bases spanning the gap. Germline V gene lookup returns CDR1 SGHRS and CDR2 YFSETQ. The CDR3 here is CASSPGSAGNTDTQYF. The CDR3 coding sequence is TGCGCCAGCAGCCCGGGAAGTGCGGGAAACACAGATACGCAGTATTTT.

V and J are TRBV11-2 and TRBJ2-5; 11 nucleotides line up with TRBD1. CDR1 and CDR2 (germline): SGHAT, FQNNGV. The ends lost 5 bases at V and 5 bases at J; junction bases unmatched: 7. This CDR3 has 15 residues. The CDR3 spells CASSPGTGGRETQYF. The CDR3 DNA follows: TGTGCCAGCAGCCCCGGGACAGGGGGTAGGGAGACCCAGTACTTC.

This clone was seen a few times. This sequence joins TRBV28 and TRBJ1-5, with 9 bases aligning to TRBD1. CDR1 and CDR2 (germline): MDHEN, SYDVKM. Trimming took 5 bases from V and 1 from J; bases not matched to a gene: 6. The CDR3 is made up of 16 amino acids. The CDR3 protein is CASSGDRVGSNQPQHF. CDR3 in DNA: TGTGCCAGCAGTGGGGACAGGGTTGGAAGCAATCAGCCCCAGCATTTT.

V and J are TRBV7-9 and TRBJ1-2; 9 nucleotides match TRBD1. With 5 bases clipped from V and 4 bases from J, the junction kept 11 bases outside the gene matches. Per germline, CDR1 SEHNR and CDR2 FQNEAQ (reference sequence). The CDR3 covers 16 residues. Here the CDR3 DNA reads TGTGCCAGCAGCCCTCAAACAGGGGGCCGGGGCTATGGCTACACCTTC. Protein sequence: CASSPQTGGRGYGYTF.

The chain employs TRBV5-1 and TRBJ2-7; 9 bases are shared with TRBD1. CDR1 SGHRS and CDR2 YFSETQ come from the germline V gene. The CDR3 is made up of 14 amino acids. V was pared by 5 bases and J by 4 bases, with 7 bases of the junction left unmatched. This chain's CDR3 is CASSPPGQGYEQYF. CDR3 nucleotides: TGCGCCAGCAGTCCCCCGGGACAGGGTTACGAGCAGTACTTC.

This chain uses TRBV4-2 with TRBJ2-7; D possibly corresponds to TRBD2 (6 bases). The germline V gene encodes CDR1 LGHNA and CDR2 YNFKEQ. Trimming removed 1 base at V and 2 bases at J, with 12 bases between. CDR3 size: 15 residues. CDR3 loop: CASSQGGEFTYEQYF. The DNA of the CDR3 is TGTGCCAGCAGCCAAGGGGGGGAGTTTACCTACGAGCAGTACTTC.

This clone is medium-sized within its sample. CDR3: CASSFFPGEAFF. CDR3 sequence (DNA): TGTGCCAGCAGTTTTTTCCCAGGTGAAGCTTTCTTT. V gene TRBV12-3 or TRBV12-4 combines with J gene TRBJ1-1; D gene unclear. Trimming removed 3 bases at V and 7 bases at J, with 9 bases between. The length of the CDR3 is 12 residues.

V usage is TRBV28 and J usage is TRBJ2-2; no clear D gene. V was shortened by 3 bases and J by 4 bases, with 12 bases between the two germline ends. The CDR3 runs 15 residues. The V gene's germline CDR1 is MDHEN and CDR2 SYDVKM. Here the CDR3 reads CASSLLGRSTGELFF. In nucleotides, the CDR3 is TGTGCCAGCAGTTTGTTGGGCAGATCCACCGGGGAGCTGTTTTTT.

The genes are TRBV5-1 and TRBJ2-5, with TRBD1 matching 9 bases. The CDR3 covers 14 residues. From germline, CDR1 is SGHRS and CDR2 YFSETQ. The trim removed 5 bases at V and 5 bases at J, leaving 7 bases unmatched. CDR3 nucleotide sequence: TGCGCCAGCAGTTATCCCGGGACAGGGGAGACCCAGTACTTC. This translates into CASSYPGTGETQYF.

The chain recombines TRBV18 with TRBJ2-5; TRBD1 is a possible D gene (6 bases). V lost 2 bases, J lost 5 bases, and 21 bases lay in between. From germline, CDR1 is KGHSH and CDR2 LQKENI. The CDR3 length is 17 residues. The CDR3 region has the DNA TGTGCCAGCTCACCATATGGGGGCCTCGGGAAGGCGGAGACCCAGTACTTC. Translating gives CASSPYGGLGKAETQYF.

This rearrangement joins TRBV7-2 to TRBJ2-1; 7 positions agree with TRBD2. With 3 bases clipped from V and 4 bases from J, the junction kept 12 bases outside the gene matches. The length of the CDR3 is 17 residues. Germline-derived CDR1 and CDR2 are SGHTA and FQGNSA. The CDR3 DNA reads TGTGCCAGCAGCTTGGTGGGTGGAGCGGGAAGATACAATGAGCAGTTCTTC. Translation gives CASSLVGGAGRYNEQFF.

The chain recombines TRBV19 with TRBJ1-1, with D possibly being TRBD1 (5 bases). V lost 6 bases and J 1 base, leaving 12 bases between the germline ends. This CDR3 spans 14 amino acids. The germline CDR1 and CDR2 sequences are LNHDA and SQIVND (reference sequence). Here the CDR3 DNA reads TGTGCCAGTAGGTCAGGGAGGGCGAACACTGAAGCTTTCTTT. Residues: CASRSGRANTEAFF.

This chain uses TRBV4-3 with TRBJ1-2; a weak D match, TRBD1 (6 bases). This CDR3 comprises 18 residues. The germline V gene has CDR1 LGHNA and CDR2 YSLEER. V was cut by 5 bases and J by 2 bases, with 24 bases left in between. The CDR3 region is CASSFGEQGPPGNYGYTF. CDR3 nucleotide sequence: TGCGCCAGCAGCTTTGGGGAACAGGGTCCGCCGGGGAACTATGGCTACACCTTC.

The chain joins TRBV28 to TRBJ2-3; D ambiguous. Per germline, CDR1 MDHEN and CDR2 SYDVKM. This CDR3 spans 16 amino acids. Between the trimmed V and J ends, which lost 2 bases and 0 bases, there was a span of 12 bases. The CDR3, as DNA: TGTGCCAGCAGTTTAAAGTTTGGCACCAGCACAGATACGCAGTATTTT. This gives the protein CASSLKFGTSTDTQYF.

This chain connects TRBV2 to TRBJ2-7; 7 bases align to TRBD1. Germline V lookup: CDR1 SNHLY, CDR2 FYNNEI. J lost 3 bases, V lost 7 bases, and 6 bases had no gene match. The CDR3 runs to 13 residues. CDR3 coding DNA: TGTGCCAGCATTAGGGACAGACTCTACGAGCAGTACTTC. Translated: CASIRDRLYEQYF.